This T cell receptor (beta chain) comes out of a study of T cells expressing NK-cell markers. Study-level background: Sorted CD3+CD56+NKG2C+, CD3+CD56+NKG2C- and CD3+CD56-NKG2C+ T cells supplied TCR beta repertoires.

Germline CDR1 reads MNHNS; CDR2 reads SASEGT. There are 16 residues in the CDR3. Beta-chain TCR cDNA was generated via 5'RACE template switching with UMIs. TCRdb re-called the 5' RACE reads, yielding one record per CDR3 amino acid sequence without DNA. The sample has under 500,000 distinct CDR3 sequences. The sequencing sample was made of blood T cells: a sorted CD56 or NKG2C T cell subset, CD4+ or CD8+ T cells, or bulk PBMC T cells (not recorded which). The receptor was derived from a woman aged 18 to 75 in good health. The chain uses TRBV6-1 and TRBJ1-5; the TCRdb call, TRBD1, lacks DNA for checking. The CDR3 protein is CASRAWGQYSNQPQHF.